Included here is one T cell receptor beta chain sequence, with context. This clone has just a few counts. Its cognate antigen has yet to be identified. Per-base quality was not reported, and no clone a single base away is much larger than it. These data are taken from a study of blood T cell repertoires in COVID-19 (dated by TCRdb to the early 2020s). Broadly, across the study: Samples from collaborators originated in the United States, Italy and Spain and spanned both the acute and convalescent phases of COVID-19. Nearly every sample came with metadata listing a de-identified subject ID, COVID-19 status, age in years and sex. The repertoires were made available in a free public database intended to serve as a resource for research on the immune response to SARS-CoV-2. Samples came from the ongoing ImmuneRACE study (first 160 participants) plus 1,254 subjects from 6 global collaborators. The material from the prospective study consisted of cDNA or gDNA derived from T cells, B-cell-depleted T cells, or PBMCs. HLA class I and class II types, where available, came from metadata supplied by the sample provider rather than from assay-based typing. Subjects who had been exposed to COVID-19, were actively infected with it, or had recovered from it provided the deeply sampled blood TCRbeta repertoires that made up the dataset.

The CDR3, from cysteine to phenylalanine, totals 12 residues. The retained sequence is limited to the CDR3, 36 bases, with the frame set at the first base. The trim is 6 bases for V and 10 bases for J, with a gap of 10 bases between the germline ends. TCRbeta CDR3 regions were amplified from genomic DNA using the immunoSEQ Assay, a bias-controlled multiplex PCR. The study's own analysis went as follows. Nucleated cell counts per sample were estimated from amplification of reference gene primers within the assay. To quantify the absolute abundance of each unique TCRbeta CDR3 rearrangement, sequence reads were collapsed and filtered. For each sample, productive Simpson clonality was calculated as the square root of Simpson's diversity index over productive rearrangements. TCRdb took this table from immuneACCESS and kept in-frame rearrangements with V and J called. Such tables lack part of the clones; where checked against another copy, unresolved V genes explain under half of the gap, and the rest is unexplained. V, J and clone size reflect that table, while D and trimming were determined from the DNA. Within this sample are about 290,000 clones, with roughly 90% of them counted one time only. The biggest ten clones account for over 8.5% of the sample.

On the study overall, not on this receptor specifically: How much clinical and demographic metadata was included differed by source and by participant, and the metadata was provided uncurated.

In Seattle, one collaborating source enrolled patients while the infection was active and tracked those patients longitudinally over the course of disease. Each collaborating institution followed its own protocols to collect whole blood in K2EDTA tubes. For TCRbeta analysis, collaborators shipped samples in one of three forms: frozen whole blood, isolated PBMCs, or DNA extracted from either of those sample types. The sequence came from a woman aged 25 to 39 with COVID-19, enrolled during active disease. The sample comprised peripheral blood. The rearranged chain carries TRBV12-3 or TRBV12-4 and TRBJ1-6; no D gene call is confident. The bases are TGTGCCAGCAGCCGCGGTGGGTCACCCCTCCACTTT. Its amino acids are CASSRGGSPLHF.